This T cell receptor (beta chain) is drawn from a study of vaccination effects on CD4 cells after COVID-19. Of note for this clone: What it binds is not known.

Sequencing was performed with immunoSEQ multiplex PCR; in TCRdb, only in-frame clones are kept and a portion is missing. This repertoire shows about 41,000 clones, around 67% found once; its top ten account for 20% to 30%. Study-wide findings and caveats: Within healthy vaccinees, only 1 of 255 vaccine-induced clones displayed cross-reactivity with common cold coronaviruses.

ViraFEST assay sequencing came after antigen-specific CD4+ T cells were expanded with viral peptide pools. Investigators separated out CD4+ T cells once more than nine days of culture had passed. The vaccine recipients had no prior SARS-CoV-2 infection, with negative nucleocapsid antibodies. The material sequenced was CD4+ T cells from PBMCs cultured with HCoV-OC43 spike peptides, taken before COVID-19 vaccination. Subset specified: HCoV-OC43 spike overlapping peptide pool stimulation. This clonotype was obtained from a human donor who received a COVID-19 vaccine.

CDR3 nucleotide sequence: TGTGCCAGCAGCCGGACAGGGGGAAACTACGAGCAGTACTTC. Translating it yields CASSRTGGNYEQYF. The rearrangement joins TRBV6-2 or TRBV6-3 to TRBJ2-7; the match to TRBD1 covers 10 bases. The CDR3 runs to 14 residues. Per germline, CDR1 MNHEY and CDR2 SVGEGT. J lost 3 bases, V lost 6 bases, and 5 bases had no gene match.